What follows describes a single TCR beta chain. Its antigen is undetermined. Only in-frame clones appear in the TCRdb table, and some are missing; sequencing was by immunoSEQ multiplex PCR. Of around 96,000 clones listed, over 80% were seen once; the top ten hold roughly an eighth. The CDR3 has 16 amino acids. V shed 1 base, J shed 2 bases, and the junction held 5 bases outside the gene matches. CDR1 and CDR2 from the germline V gene are SEHNR and FQNEAQ (reference sequence). This entry comes from a study of PD-1 blockade in classical Hodgkin lymphoma. Study-wide background: Patients got intravenous nivolumab 3 mg/kg every 2 weeks. Broader study findings: Lower baseline TCR diversity was reported for newly diagnosed patients than for healthy donors. Nothing has yet pinned down what causes the repertoire differences, possibly disease activity or prior therapy. Newly diagnosed and completely responding patients shared comparable baseline diversity.

Each patient relapsed following autologous stem cell transplantation, and prior brentuximab vedotin exposure differed. Specimen: peripheral blood mononuclear cells (PBMCs), collected at baseline. The clonotype originates from a human donor with classical Hodgkin lymphoma. The chain recombines TRBV7-9 with TRBJ2-7; 10 nucleotides match TRBD2. CDR3 DNA: TGTGCCAGCAGCTTAGTTGAACTAGCGGGGACCTACGAGCAGTACTTC. Encoded protein: CASSLVELAGTYEQYF.